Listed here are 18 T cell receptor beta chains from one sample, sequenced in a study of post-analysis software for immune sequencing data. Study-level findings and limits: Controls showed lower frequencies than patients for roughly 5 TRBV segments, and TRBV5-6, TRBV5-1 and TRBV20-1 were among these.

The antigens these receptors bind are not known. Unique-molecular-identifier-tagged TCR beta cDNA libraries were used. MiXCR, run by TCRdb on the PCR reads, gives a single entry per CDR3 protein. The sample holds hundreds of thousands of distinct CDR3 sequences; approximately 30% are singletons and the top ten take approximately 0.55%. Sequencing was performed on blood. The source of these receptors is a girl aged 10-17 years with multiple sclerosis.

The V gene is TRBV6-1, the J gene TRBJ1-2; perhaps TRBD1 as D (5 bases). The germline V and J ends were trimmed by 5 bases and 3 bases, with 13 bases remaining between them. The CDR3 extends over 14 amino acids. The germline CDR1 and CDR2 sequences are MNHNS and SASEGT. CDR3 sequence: CASSPHGGYYGYTF. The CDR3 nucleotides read TGTGCCAGCAGTCCGCACGGGGGATACTATGGCTACACCTTC.

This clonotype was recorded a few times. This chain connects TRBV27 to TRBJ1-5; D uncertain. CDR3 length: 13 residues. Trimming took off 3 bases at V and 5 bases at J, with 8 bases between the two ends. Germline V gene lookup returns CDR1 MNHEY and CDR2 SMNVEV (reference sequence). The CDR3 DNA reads TGTGCCAGCAGTTTTCCTCAAGATCAGCCCCAGCATTTT. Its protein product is CASSFPQDQPQHF.

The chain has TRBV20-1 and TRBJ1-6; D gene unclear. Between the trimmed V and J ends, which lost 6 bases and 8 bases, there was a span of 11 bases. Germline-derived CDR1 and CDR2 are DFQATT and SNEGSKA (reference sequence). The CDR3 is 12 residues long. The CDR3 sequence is CSAITTDSPLHF. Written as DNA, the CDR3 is TGCAGTGCAATTACTACGGATTCACCCCTCCACTTT.

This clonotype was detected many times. Here the CDR3 reads CSVLRLEQFF. The CDR3 DNA is TGCAGCGTTCTTCGCCTTGAGCAGTTCTTC. The chain uses TRBV29-1 and TRBJ2-1; D unresolved. The CDR3 is 10 amino acids. V was trimmed by 5 bases and J by 9 bases, leaving 8 bases between them. Per germline, CDR1 SQVTM and CDR2 ANQGSEA.

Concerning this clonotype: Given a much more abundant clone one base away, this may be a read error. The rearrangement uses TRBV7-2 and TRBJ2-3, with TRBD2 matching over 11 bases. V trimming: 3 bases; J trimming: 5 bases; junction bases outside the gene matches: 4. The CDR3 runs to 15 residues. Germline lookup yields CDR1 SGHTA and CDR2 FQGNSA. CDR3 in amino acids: CASSFSGGGIDTQYF. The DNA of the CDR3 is TGTGCCAGCAGCTTTAGCGGGGGGGGCATAGATACGCAGTATTTT.

DNA of the CDR3: TGCGCCAGCAGCCAAGATCCTGGCAGATTCAATGAGCAGTTCTTC. Amino acid sequence: CASSQDPGRFNEQFF. This chain connects TRBV4-3 to TRBJ2-1; D remains unclear. V was trimmed by 0 bases and J by 6 bases, leaving 12 bases between them. The germline V gene encodes CDR1 LGHNA and CDR2 YSLEER. CDR3 length: 15 residues.

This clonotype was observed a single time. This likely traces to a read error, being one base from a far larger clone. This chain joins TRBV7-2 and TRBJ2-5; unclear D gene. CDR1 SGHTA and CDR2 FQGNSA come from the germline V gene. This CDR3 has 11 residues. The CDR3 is CASSSREIQYF. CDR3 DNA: TGTGCCAGCAGCTCGAGAGAGATCCAGTACTTC.

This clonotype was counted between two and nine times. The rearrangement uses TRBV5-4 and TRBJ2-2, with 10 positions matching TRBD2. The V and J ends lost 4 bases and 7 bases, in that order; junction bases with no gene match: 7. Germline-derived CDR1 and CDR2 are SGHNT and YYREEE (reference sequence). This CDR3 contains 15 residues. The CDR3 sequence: CASSPWTSGNGELFF. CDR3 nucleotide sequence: TGTGCCAGCAGCCCATGGACTAGCGGAAACGGGGAGCTGTTTTTT.

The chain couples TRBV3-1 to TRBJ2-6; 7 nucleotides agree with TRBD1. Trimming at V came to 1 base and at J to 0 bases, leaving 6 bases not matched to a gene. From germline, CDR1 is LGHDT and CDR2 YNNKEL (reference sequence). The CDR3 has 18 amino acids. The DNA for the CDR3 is TGTGCCAGCAGCCAAGTAGGGGGCAAACTCTCTGGGGCCAACGTCCTGACTTTC. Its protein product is CASSQVGGKLSGANVLTF.

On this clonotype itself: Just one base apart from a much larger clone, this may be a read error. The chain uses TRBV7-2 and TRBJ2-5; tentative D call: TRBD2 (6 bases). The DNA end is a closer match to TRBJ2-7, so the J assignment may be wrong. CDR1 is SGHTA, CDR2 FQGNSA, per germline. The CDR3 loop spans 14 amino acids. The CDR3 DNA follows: TGTGCCAGCAGCTTAGCCGGGAGTACCCACGAGCAGTACTTC. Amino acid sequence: CASSLAGSTHEQYF.

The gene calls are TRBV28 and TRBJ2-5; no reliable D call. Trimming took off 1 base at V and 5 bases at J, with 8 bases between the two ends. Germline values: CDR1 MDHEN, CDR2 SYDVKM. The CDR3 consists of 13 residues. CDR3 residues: CASSLSVGETQYF. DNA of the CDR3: TGTGCCAGCAGTTTATCTGTTGGGGAGACCCAGTACTTC.

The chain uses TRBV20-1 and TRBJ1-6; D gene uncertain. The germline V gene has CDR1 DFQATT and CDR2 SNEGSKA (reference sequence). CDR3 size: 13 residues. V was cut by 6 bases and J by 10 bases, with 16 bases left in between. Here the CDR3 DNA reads TGCAGTGCATGGGTGGTCGTAGGATCACCCCTCCACTTT. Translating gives CSAWVVVGSPLHF.

The chain's CDR3 is CAGAVRGVPDTQYF. The CDR3 DNA sequence: TGCGCCGGGGCGGTGCGGGGGGTTCCAGATACGCAGTATTTT. The genes are TRBV4-1 and TRBJ2-3; 8 bases line up with TRBD2. The CDR3 totals 14 residues. Germline V gives CDR1 MGHRA, CDR2 YSYEKL. V lost 11 bases to trimming and J lost 4 bases; unmatched junction nucleotides: 11.

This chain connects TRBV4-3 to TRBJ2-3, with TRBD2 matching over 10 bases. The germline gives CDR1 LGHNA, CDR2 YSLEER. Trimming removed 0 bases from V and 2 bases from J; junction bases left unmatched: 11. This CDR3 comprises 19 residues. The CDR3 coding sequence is TGCGCCAGCAGCCAAGATCAATCGGCTAGCGGGGGTAACACAGATACGCAGTATTTT. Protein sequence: CASSQDQSASGGNTDTQYF.

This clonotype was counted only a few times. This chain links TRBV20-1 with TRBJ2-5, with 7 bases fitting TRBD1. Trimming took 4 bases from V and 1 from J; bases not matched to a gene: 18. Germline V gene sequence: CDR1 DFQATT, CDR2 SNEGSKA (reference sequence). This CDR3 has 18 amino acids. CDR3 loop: CSANKPQGVRVGQETQYF. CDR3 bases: TGCAGTGCTAATAAGCCCCAGGGGGTACGGGTTGGCCAAGAGACCCAGTACTTC.

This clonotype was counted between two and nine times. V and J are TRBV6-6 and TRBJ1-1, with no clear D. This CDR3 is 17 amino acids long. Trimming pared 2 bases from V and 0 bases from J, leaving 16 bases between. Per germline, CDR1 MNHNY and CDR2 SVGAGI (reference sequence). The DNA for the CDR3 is TGTGCCAGCAGTTACCCGGGAACTAACAGCATGAACACTGAAGCTTTCTTT. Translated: CASSYPGTNSMNTEAFF.

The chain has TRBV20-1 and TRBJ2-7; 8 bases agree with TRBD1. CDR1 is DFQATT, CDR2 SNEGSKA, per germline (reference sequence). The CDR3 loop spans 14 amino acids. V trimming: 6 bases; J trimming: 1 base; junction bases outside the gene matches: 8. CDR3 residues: CSASRGTGSYEQYF. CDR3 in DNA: TGCAGTGCCTCTCGTGGGACAGGTTCCTACGAGCAGTACTTC.

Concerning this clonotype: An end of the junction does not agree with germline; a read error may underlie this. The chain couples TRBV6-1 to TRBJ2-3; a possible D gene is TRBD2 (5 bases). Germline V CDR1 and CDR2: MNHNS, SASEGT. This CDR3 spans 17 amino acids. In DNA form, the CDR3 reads TGTGCCGGCAGCGAAGCGGTCTTCCCCGGACGATTTGATACGCAGTATTTT. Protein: CAGSEAVFPGRFDTQYF.